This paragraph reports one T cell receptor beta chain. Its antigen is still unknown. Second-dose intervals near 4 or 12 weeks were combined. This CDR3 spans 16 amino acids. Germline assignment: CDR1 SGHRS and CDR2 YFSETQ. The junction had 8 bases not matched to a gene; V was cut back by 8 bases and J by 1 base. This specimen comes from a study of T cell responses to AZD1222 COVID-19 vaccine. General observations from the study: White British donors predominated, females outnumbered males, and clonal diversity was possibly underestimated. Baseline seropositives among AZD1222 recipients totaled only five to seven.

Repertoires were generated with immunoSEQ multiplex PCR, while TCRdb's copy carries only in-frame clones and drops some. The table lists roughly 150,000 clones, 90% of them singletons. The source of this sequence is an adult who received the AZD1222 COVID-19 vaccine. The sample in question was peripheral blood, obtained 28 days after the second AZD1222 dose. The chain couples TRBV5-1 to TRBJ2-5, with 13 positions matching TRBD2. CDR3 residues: CASRLAGGTGQETQYF. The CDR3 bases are TGCGCCAGTAGACTAGCGGGAGGAACCGGCCAAGAGACCCAGTACTTC.